This TCR beta chain stems from a study of control samples from healthy donors and cancer patients. Trimming pared 2 bases from V and 2 bases from J, leaving 12 bases between. The CDR3 has 15 residues. Per the germline V gene, CDR1 is SEHNR and CDR2 is FQNEAQ (reference sequence). Assay used: immunoSEQ multiplex PCR; TCRdb lists only in-frame clones, some missing. Among tens of thousands of clones, about 80% were seen once, and the ten largest hold under 35%. This rearrangement joins TRBV7-9 to TRBJ2-5; possibly TRBD2 for D (6 bases). The source is a man aged 55-75 years with head and neck cancer. The sequenced sample consisted of PBMCs. CDR3 DNA sequence: TGTGCCAGCAGCTTATTAGCGGCGCCACAAGAGACCCAGTACTTC. As protein: CASSLLAAPQETQYF. Drawing the rest from reference TRBV7-9 and TRBJ2-5, the complete variable domain is DTGVSQNPRHKITKRGQNVTFRCDPISEHNRLYWYRQTLGQGPEFLTYFQNEAQLEKSRLLSDRFSAERPKGSFSTLEIQRTEQGDSAMYLCASSLLAAPQETQYFGPGTRLLVL.